The sequence of this T cell receptor beta chain was determined in a study of OX40 agonist ivuxolimab in advanced cancers. The wider study: Intravenous ivuxolimab at 0.01 to 10 mg/kg was given to patients every 2 weeks.

Sequencing used immunoSEQ multiplex PCR; TCRdb keeps in-frame clones, though not all of them. The repertoire holds under 80,000 clones, approximately 85% seen once, with 2.2% in the top ten. Germline-derived CDR1 and CDR2 are MNHEY and SVGAGI. This CDR3 is 14 amino acids long. Trimming stripped 5 bases from V and 1 base from J, with 12 bases between. Study results and caveats: Near-lowest levels of clonal expansion characterized partial responders at 0.1-3.0 mg/kg. Undetermined was the antigen specificity of the expanded peripheral T cells. By week 6 at 0.1 to 3.0 mg/kg, blood CD4+ and CD8+ T cells had expanded clonally.

In regard to this clone: The antigen is not known.

The sample consisted of CD4+ or CD8+ T cells sorted from blood, taken in a trial of the OX40 agonist ivuxolimab. This receptor was obtained from an adult with an advanced solid tumor such as melanoma, head and neck, liver or kidney cancer. V gene TRBV6-5 combines with J gene TRBJ2-7; possibly TRBD1 for D (5 bases). In DNA form, the CDR3 reads TGTGCCAGCAGTCCCAGGGCAGGGTCCTACGAGCAGTACTTC. This gives the protein CASSPRAGSYEQYF.